Given below is one T cell receptor (beta chain) in context. This sample was taken from a study of technical replicates of blood from several donors. The CDR3 sequence is 11 residues long. V was shortened by 7 bases and J by 2 bases, with 6 bases between the two germline ends. The germline CDR1 and CDR2 sequences are MDHEN and SYDVKM. The repertoire was sequenced with immunoSEQ multiplex PCR; TCRdb's copy has only in-frame clones and lacks some. Found here are around 80,000 clones, around 94% of them singletons; the top ten hold approximately 0.42%. Sample: T cells isolated from PBMCs. This sequence joins TRBV28 and TRBJ2-7; D is undetermined. The sequence came from a human donor in good health. The CDR3 nucleotides are TGTGCCAGCACGAGTCCCTACGAGCAGTACTTC. Encoded protein: CASTSPYEQYF.